This T cell receptor beta chain was sequenced for a study of blood T cell repertoires in COVID-19 (TCRdb year 2020). About the full investigation: Samples from collaborators originated in the United States, Italy and Spain and spanned both the acute and convalescent phases of COVID-19. The samples were drawn from the first 160 participants of the ongoing ImmuneRACE study and from 950 to 1,500 subjects provided by 6 global collaborators. A freely available public database, intended as a resource for researchers studying the immune response to SARS-CoV-2, is where the repertoires were released. The prospective study material was composed of cDNA or gDNA derived from T cells, B-cell-depleted T cells, or PBMCs. Subjects who had been exposed to COVID-19, were actively infected with it, or had recovered from it provided the deeply sampled blood TCRbeta repertoires that made up the dataset. Sample metadata almost always included a de-identified subject ID, COVID-19 status, age in years and sex. Where available, HLA class I and class II types were taken from metadata supplied by the sample provider and were not determined by assay-based typing. Points the paper makes about the study in general: The amount of clinical and demographic metadata varied by source and participant and was provided uncurated.

A word on this clone: Its target antigen remains unknown. Nothing much larger sits one base from this clone, and base qualities are not available.

TCRbeta CDR3 regions were amplified from genomic DNA using the immunoSEQ Assay, a bias-controlled multiplex PCR. On the authors' methods: The number of nucleated cells in each sample was estimated by amplification of reference gene primers within the assay. To quantify the absolute abundance of each unique TCRbeta CDR3 rearrangement, sequence reads were collapsed and filtered. For each sample, productive Simpson clonality was calculated as the square root of Simpson's diversity index across productive rearrangements. Here the immuneACCESS table is served through TCRdb, limited to in-frame sequences with V and J called. Missing clones are a known gap in these copies; in checked studies unresolved V genes cover under half, and the rest lacks a known reason. Clonal size and the V and J genes are those of that table, whereas D and trimming came from the DNA. This sample holds 45,000 to 55,000 clones; roughly 90% were observed only once. The top ten hold around 2.2% of the sample.

Each collaborating institution followed its own protocols to collect whole blood in K2EDTA tubes. For TCRbeta analysis, collaborators shipped samples as frozen whole blood, isolated PBMCs, or DNA extracted from either of those sample types. Including cysteine and phenylalanine, the CDR3 has 15 amino acids. Solely the CDR3 DNA is kept, with 45 bases framed from the first base. For CDR1 and CDR2, the germline V gene (reference sequence) lists SEHNR and FQNEAQ. V trim: 3 bases; J trim: 7 bases; unmatched bases: 6. The rearranged segments are TRBV7-9 and TRBJ2-2, and 9 junction bases match TRBD2. Sequencing was performed on peripheral blood. This receptor was identified in a human donor in a cohort sampled during active COVID-19. The CDR3 has the sequence CASSFEREVGGELFF. In nucleotides, the sequence is TGTGCCAGCAGCTTTGAGCGGGAGGTTGGCGGGGAGCTGTTTTTT. This CDR3, with the reference TRBV7-9 and TRBJ2-2 proteins standing in past its ends, gives the full variable domain DTGVSQNPRHKITKRGQNVTFRCDPISEHNRLYWYRQTLGQGPEFLTYFQNEAQLEKSRLLSDRFSAERPKGSFSTLEIQRTEQGDSAMYLCASSFEREVGGELFFGEGSRLTVL.